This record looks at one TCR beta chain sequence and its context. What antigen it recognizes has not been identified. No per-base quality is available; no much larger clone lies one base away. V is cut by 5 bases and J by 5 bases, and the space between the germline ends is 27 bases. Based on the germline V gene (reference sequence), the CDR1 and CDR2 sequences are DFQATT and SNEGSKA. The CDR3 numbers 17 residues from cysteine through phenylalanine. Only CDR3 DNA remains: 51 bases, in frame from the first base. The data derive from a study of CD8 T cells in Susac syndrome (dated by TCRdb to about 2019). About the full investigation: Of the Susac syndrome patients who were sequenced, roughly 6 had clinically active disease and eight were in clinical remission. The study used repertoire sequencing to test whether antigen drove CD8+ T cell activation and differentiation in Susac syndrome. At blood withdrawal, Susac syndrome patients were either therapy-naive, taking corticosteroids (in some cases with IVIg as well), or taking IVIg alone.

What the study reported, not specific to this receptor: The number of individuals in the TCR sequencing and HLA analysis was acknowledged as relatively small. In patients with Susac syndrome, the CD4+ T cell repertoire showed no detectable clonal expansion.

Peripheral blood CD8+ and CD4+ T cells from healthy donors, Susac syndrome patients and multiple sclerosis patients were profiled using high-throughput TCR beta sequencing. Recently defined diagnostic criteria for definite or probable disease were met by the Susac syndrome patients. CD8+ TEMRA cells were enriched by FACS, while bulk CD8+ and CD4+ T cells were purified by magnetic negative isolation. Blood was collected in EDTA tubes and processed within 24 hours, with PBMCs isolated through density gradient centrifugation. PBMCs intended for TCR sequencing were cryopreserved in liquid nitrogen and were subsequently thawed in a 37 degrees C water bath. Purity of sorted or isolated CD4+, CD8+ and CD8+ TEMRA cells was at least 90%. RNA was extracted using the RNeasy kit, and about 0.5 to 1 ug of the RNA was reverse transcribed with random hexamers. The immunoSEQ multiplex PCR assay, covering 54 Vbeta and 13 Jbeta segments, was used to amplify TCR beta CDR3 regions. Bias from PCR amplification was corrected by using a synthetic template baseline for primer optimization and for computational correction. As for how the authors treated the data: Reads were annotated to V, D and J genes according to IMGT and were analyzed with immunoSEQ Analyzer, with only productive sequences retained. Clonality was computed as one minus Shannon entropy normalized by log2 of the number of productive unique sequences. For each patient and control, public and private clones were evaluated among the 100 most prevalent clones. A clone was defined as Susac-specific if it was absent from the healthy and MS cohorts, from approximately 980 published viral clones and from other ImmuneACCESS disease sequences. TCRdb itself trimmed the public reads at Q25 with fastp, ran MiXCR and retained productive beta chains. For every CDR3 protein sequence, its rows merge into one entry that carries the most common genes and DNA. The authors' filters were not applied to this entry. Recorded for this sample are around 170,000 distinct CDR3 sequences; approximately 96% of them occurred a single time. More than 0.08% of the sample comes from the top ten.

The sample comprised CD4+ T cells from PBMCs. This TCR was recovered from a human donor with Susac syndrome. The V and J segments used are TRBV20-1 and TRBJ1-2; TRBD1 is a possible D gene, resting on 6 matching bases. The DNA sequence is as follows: TGCAGTGCTGTGGGGCGAAACTGGGGGGCCCCAGGTTATGGCTACACCTTC. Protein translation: CSAVGRNWGAPGYGYTF.